The clone carrying this T cell receptor (beta chain) was detected many times. CDR1 is MNHNY and CDR2 is SVGAGI in the germline V gene (reference sequence). The CDR3 sequence is 13 residues long. Trimming cost V 2 bases and J 7 bases, with 12 bases left between them. MiXCR was run by TCRdb on the RACE reads, yielding one entry per CDR3 protein. The top ten clones hold approximately 2.4% of a sample with 300,000 to 400,000 distinct CDR3 sequences, around 5.5% of them seen once. This entry belongs to a study of human T cells and chemical hapten exposure. Study information: Investigators sensitized around 2 cm by around 2 cm of upper inner arm skin with 2% DPC. Weekly diphenylcyclopropenone doses were given to patients' scalps across the approximately 26-week study. Patch tests delivered 0.01% DPC to the upper back and were evaluated at 6 days.

As to time point: pre-sensitization, week 0. The treatment is: therapeutic diphenylcyclopropenone sensitization with weekly scalp DPC. The donor pool consisted of alopecia patients aged 18 to 70 years, considered suitable for DPC. The sample in question was whole blood, obtained in connection with sensitization to the hapten diphenylcyclopropenone (DPC). The chain carries TRBV6-6 and TRBJ2-7; D possibly corresponds to TRBD1 (5 bases). The TCR comes from a woman between 50 and 59 years old with alopecia areata. Some clones in this sample may be carry-over from other donors' samples. CDR3 nucleotide sequence: TGTGCCAGCAGTTACCCCCCGACAGAAGAGCAGTACTTC. Amino acids: CASSYPPTEEQYF.